The TCR beta chain described here comes from a study of response to subunit inactivated influenza vaccine. The CDR3 length is 9 residues. Trimming stripped 6 bases from V and 10 bases from J, with 4 bases between. The germline CDR1 and CDR2 sequences are SEHNR and FQNEAQ (reference sequence). Findings and caveats of the study: Each seasonal flu vaccination may recruit only limited new T cells, authors suggested.

MiXCR, applied by TCRdb to the RT-PCR reads, yields one record per CDR3 protein. The sample has approximately 500,000 distinct CDR3 sequences, 13% seen once. This clonotype was observed a handful of times. Antigen: not known. The rearrangement joins TRBV7-9 to TRBJ2-1; D is uncertain. Specimen: PBMCs from blood, collected roughly 46 days after vaccination. This clonotype was sampled from a man in his fifties who received an inactivated influenza vaccine. CDR3 residues: CASSSEQFF. The DNA of the CDR3 is TGTGCCAGCAGTAGCGAGCAGTTCTTC.